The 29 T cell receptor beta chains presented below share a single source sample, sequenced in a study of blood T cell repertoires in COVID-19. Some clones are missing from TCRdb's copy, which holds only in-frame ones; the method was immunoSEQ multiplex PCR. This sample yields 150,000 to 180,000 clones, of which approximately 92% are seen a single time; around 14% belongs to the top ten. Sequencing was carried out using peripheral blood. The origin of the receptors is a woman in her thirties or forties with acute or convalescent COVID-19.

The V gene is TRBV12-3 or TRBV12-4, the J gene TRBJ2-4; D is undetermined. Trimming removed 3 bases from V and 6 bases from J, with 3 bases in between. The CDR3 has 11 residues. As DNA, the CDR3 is TGTGCCAGCAGTTTCCGAAACATTCAGTACTTC. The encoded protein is CASSFRNIQYF.

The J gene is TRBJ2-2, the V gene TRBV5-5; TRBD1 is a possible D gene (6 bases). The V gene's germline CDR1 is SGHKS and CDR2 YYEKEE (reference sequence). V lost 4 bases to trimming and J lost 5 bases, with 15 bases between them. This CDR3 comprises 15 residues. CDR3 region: CASSHAGVGTGELFF. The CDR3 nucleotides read TGTGCCAGCAGCCATGCAGGGGTGGGGACCGGGGAGCTGTTTTTT.

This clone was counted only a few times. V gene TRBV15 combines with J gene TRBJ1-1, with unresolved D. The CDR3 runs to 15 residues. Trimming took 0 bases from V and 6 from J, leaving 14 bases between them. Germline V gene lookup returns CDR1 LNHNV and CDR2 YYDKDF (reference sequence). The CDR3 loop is CATSRDKGVSAEAFF. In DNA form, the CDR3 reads TGTGCCACCAGCAGAGATAAGGGAGTATCTGCTGAAGCTTTCTTT.

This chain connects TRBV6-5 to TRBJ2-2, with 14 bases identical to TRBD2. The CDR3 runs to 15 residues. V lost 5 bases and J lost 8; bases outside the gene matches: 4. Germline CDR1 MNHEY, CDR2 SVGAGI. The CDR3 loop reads CASSPGTSGSGELFF. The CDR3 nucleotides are TGTGCCAGCAGTCCCGGGACTAGCGGGAGTGGGGAGCTGTTTTTT.

CDR3 amino acids: CATTKKAGGYEQYF. The CDR3 region has the DNA TGTGCCACTACGAAAAAAGCGGGAGGATACGAGCAGTACTTC. The gene calls are TRBV19 and TRBJ2-7, with 9 bases aligning to TRBD2. The CDR3 totals 14 residues. V was pared by 10 bases and J by 4 bases, with 11 bases of the junction left unmatched. From germline, CDR1 is LNHDA and CDR2 SQIVND (reference sequence).

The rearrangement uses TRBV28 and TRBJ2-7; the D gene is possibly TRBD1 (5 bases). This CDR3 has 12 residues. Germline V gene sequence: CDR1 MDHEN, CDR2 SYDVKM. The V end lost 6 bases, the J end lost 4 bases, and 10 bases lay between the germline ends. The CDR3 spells CASRRQSYEQYF. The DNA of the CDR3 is TGTGCCAGCAGACGACAGTCGTACGAGCAGTACTTC.

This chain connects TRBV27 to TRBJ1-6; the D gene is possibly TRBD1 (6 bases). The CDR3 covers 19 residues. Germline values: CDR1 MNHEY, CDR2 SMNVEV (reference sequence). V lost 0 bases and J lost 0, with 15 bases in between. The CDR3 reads CASSLSVAGASSYNSPLHF. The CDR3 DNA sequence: TGTGCCAGCAGTTTATCTGTGGCAGGGGCCTCCTCCTATAATTCACCCCTCCACTTT.

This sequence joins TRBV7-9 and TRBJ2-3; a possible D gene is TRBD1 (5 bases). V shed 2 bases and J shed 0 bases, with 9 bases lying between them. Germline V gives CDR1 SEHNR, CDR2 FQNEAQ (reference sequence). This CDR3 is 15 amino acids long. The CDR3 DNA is TGTGCCAGCAGCTTAAACAGGATCAGCACAGATACGCAGTATTTT. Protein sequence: CASSLNRISTDTQYF.

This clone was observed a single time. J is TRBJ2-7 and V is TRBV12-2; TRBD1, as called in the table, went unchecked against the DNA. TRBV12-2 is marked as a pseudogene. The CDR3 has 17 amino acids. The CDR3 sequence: CASRLPRNQGHGVEQYF. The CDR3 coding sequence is TGTGCAAGTCGCTTACCCAGGAATCAGGGACACGGGGTCGAGCAGTACTTC.

The CDR3 bases are TGTGCCAGCAGCTCTACAGGGGACCGAGGACCTGAGCAGTTCTTC. Protein: CASSSTGDRGPEQFF. The chain carries TRBV5-6 and TRBJ2-1; the match to TRBD1 covers 7 bases. CDR3 length equals 15 residues. Unmatched junction bases numbered 12, after V lost 3 bases and J lost 9 bases. Per germline, CDR1 SGHDT and CDR2 YYEEEE.

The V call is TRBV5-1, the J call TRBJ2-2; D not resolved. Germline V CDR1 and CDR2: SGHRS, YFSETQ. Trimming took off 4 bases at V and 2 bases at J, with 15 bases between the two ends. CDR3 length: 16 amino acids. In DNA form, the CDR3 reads TGCGCCAGCAGCCCTCTATCTGCACTTAACACCGGGGAGCTGTTTTTT. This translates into CASSPLSALNTGELFF. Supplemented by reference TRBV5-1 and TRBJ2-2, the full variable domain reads KAGVTQTPRYLIKTRGQQVTLSCSPISGHRSVSWYQQTPGQGLQFLFEYFSETQRNKGNFPGRFSGRQFSNSRSEMNVSTLELGDSALYLCASSPLSALNTGELFFGEGSRLTVL.

The CDR3 DNA reads as TGTGCCTGGAGTCCGACTAGCGGTGAGCAGTTCTTC. Translated, it gives CAWSPTSGEQFF. The chain links TRBV30 to TRBJ2-1, with 9 nucleotides matching TRBD2. V shed 2 bases and J 9 bases; nucleotides not matched to a gene: 2. Germline V CDR1 and CDR2: GTSNPN, SVGIG (reference sequence). The CDR3 consists of 12 residues.

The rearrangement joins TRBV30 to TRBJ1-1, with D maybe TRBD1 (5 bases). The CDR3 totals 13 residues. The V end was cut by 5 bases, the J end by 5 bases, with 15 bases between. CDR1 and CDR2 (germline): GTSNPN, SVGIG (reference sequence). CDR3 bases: TGTGCCTGGGGGGGACTGCGGGAGACTGAAGCTTTCTTT. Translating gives CAWGGLRETEAFF.

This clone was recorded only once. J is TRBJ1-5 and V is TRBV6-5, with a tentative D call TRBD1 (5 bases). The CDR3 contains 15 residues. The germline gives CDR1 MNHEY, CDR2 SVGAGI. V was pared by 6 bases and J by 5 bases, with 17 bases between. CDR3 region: CASSRGGGSYQPQHF. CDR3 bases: TGTGCCAGCAGCCGCGGGGGGGGTTCCTATCAGCCCCAGCATTTT.

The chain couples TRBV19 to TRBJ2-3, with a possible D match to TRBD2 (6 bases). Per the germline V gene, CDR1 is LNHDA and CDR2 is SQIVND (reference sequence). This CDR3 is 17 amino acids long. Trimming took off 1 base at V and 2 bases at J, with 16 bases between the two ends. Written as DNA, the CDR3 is TGTGCCAGTAGTATAGTCCTAGCGCGCACAAACACAGATACGCAGTATTTT. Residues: CASSIVLARTNTDTQYF.

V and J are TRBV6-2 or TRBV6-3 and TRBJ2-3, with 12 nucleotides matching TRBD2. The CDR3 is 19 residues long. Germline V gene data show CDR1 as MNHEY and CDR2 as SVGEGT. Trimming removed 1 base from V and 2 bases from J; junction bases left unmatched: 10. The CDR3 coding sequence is TGTGCCAGCAGTTACTACTTCCCCCCTAGCGGGGGGGTCACAGATACGCAGTATTTT. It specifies CASSYYFPPSGGVTDTQYF.

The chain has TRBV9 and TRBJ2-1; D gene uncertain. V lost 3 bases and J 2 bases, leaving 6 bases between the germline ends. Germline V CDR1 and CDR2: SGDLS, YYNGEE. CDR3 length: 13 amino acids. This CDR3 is CASSDGAYNEQFF. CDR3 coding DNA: TGTGCCAGCAGCGACGGTGCCTACAATGAGCAGTTCTTC.

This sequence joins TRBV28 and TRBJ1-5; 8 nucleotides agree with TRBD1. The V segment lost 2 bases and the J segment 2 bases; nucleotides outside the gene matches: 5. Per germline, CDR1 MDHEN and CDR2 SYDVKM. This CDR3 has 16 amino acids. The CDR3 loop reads CASSLRKTGGNQPQHF. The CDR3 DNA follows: TGTGCCAGCAGTTTACGTAAGACAGGGGGCAATCAGCCCCAGCATTTT.

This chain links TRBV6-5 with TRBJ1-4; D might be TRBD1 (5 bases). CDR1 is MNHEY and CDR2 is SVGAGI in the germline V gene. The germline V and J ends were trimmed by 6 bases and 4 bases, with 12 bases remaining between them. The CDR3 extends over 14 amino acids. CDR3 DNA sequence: TGTGCCAGCAGCAACGGGGGATTTAATGAAAAACTGTTTTTT. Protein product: CASSNGGFNEKLFF.

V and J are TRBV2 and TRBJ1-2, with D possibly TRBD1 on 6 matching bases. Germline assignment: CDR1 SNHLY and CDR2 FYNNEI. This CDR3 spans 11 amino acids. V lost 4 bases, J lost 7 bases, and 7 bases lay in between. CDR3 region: CASSGRGGYTF. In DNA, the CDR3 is TGTGCCAGCAGTGGCAGGGGTGGCTACACCTTC.

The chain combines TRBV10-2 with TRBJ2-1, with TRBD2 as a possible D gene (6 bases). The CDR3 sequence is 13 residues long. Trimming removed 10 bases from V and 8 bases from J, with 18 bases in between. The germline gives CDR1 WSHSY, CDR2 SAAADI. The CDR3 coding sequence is TGCGCCAACGCCGCGACTAGACGCGATGAGCAGTTCTTC. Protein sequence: CANAATRRDEQFF.

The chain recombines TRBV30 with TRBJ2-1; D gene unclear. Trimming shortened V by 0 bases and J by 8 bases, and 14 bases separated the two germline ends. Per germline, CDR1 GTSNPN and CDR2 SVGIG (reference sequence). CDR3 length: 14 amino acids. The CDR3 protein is CAWSVVLSGHEQFF. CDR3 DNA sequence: TGTGCCTGGAGTGTAGTTCTGTCCGGTCATGAGCAGTTCTTC.

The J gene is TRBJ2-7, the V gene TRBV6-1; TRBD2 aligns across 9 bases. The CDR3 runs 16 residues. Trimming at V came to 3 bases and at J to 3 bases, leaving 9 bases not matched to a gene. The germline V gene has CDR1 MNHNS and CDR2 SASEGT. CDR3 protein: CASSDPIAGAHYEQYF. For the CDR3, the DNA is TGTGCCAGCAGTGACCCTATAGCGGGGGCTCACTACGAGCAGTACTTC.

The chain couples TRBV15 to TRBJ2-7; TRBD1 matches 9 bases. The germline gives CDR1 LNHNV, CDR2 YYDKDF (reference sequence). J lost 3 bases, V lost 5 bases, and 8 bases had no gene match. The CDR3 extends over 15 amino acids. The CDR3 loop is CATSPDRGGGYEQYF. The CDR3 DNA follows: TGTGCCACCAGCCCGGACAGGGGTGGGGGCTACGAGCAGTACTTC.

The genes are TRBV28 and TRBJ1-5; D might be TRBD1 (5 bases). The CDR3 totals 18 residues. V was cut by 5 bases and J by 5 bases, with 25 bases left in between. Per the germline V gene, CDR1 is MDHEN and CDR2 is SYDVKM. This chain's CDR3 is CASSIIAFPRDQDQPQHF. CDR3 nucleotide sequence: TGTGCCAGCAGTATCATTGCATTCCCCAGGGATCAAGATCAGCCCCAGCATTTT.

In DNA, the CDR3 is TGTGCCAGCAGCCGAAGGGAGACGGCCAGATCTGGAAACACCATATATTTT. Encoded protein: CASSRRETARSGNTIYF. V and J are TRBV3-1 (or the pseudogene TRBV3-2) and TRBJ1-3; the D is unclear. The CDR3 consists of 17 residues. CDR1 is LGHDT and CDR2 is YNNKEL in the germline V gene (reference sequence). The V end was cut by 4 bases, the J end by 1 base, with 17 bases between.

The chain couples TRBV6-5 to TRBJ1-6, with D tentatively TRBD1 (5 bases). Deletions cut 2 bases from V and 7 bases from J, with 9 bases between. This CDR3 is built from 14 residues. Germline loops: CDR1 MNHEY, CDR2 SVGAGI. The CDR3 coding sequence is TGTGCCAGCAGTTACGGAGGGGCGAATTCACCCCTCCACTTT. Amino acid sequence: CASSYGGANSPLHF.

The CDR3 is CASSQGSQRGAGQPQHF. CDR3 nucleotides: TGCGCCAGCAGCCAAGGTTCCCAGCGGGGGGCGGGTCAGCCCCAGCATTTT. The chain combines TRBV4-1 with TRBJ1-5; tentative D call: TRBD1 (6 bases). The CDR3 is 17 amino acids. Germline CDR1 is MGHRA and CDR2 is YSYEKL. The V and J ends lost 1 base and 6 bases respectively, with 19 bases between them.

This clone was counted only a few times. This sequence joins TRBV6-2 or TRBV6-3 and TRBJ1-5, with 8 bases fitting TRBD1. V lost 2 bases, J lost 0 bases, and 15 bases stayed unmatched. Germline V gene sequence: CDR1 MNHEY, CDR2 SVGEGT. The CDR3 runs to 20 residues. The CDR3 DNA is TGTGCCAGCAGTTACCGGACTTATGGACAGGGCCTCTATAGCAATCAGCCCCAGCATTTT. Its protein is CASSYRTYGQGLYSNQPQHF.